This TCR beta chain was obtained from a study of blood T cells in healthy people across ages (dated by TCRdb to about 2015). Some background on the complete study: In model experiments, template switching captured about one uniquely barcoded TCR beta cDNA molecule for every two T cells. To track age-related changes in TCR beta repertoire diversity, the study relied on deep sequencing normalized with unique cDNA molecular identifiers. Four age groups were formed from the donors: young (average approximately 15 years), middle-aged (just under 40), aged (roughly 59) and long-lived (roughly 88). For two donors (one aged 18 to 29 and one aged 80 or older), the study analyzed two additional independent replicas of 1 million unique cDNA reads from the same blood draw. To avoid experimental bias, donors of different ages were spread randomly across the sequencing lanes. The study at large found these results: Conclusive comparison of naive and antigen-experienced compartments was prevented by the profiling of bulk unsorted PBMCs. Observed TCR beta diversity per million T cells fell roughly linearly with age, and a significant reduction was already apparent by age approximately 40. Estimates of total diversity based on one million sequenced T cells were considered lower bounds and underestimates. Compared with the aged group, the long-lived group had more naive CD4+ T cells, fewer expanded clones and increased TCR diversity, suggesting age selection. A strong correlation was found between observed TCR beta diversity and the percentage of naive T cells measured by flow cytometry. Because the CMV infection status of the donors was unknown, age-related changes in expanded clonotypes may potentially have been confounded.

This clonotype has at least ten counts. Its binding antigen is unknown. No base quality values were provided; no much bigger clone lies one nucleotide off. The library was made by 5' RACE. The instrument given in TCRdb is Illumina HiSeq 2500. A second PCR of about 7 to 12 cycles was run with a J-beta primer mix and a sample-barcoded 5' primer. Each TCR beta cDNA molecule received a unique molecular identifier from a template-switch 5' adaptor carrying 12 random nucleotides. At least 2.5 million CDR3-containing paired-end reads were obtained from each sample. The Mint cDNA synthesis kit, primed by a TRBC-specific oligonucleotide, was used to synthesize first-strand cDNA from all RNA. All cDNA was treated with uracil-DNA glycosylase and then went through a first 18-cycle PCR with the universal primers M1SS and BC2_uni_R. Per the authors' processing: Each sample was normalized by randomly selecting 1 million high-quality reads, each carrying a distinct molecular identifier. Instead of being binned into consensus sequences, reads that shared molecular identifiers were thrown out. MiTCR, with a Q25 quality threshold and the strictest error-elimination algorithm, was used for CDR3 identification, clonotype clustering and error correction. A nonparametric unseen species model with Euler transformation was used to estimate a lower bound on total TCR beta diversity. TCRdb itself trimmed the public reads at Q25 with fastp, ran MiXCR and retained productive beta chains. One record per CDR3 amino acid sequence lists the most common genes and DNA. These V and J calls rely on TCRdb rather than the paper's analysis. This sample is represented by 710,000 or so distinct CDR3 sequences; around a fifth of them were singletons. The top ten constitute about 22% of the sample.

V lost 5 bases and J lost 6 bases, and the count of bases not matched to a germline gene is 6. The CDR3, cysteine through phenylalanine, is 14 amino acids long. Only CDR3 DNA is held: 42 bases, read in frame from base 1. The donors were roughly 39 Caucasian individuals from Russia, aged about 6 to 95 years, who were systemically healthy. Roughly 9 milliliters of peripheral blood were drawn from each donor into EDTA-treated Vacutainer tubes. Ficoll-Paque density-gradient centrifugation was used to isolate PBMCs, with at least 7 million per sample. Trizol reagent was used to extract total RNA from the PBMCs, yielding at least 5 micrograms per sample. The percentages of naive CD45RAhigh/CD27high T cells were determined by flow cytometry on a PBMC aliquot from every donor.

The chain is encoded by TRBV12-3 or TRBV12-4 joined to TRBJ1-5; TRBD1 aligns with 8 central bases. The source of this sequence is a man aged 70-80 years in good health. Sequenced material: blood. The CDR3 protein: CASSPDRGGQPQHF. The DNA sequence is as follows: TGTGCCAGCAGTCCTGACAGGGGTGGTCAGCCCCAGCATTTT.